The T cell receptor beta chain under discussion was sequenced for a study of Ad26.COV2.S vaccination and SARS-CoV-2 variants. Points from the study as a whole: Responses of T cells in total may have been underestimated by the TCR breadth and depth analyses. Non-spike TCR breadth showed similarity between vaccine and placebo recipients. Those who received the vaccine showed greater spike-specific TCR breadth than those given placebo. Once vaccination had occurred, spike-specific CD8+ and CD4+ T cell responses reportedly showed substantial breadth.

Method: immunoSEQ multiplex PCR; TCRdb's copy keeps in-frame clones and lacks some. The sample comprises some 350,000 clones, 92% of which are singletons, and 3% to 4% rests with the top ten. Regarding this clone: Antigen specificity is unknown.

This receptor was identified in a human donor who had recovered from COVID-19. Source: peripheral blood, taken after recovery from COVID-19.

This chain's CDR3 is CASSLVRGREETQYF. The CDR3 DNA sequence: TGTGCCAGCAGCTTGGTAAGGGGGCGGGAAGAGACCCAGTACTTC. This chain links TRBV5-6 with TRBJ2-5; 7 bases are shared with TRBD1. CDR1 and CDR2 (germline): SGHDT, YYEEEE. Trimming cost V 0 bases and J 3 bases; bases outside gene matches: 5. This CDR3 contains 15 residues.